This T cell receptor (beta chain) was sequenced in a study of cytomegalovirus exposure and HLA in healthy donors. Note on this clone: Its antigen remains unidentified.

A multiplex PCR was run with 60 Vbeta primers and 13 Jbeta primers. TCRdb keeps only in-frame clones here, not all; method: immunoSEQ multiplex PCR. The sample includes around 180,000 clones, 84% of them seen just once. Broader study findings: An analysis that came later showed most CMV-associated TCR beta chains appearing HLA-restricted. Despite most TCR sequences being rare, some public TCRs occurred in many donors.

Trimming at V came to 4 bases and at J to 7 bases, leaving 9 bases not matched to a gene. CDR1 SEHNR and CDR2 FQNEAQ come from the germline V gene (reference sequence). This CDR3 contains 14 residues. The V call is TRBV7-9, the J call TRBJ1-1; 7 nucleotides align to TRBD1. This receptor was obtained from a girl aged 10 to 17 in good health and CMV-seropositive. Sequenced input: PBMCs. This CDR3 reads CASSSGTASDEAFF. Here the CDR3 DNA reads TGTGCCAGCAGCTCAGGGACAGCGTCCGATGAAGCTTTCTTT.